This TCR beta chain was captured by sequencing in a study of blood T cell repertoires in COVID-19 (dated by TCRdb to the early 2020s). Notes on the research overall: Samples covering the acute and convalescent phases of COVID-19 were provided by collaborators in the United States, Italy and Spain. Where available, HLA class I and class II types were obtained from metadata supplied by the sample provider rather than from assay-based typing. Subjects who had been exposed to COVID-19, were actively infected with it, or had recovered from it provided the deeply sampled blood TCRbeta repertoires that made up the dataset. The prospective study material was composed of cDNA or gDNA derived from T cells, B-cell-depleted T cells, or PBMCs. The repertoires were released in a freely available public database meant as a resource for research on the immune response to SARS-CoV-2. A de-identified subject ID, COVID-19 status, age in years and sex were almost always included in the sample metadata. The samples were drawn from the first 160 participants of the ongoing ImmuneRACE study and from 1,254 subjects provided by 6 global collaborators.

V is pared back by 7 bases and J by 2 bases, with 11 bases lying between the germline termini. From the cysteine through the phenylalanine, the CDR3 covers 13 amino acids. Only the CDR3 DNA stays, 39 bases, in frame from base 1. The germline V gene sets CDR1 to MGHDK and CDR2 to SYGVNS. In Seattle, one collaborating source enrolled patients while the infection was active and tracked those patients longitudinally over the course of disease. Collaborating institutions collected whole blood in K2EDTA tubes following their own protocols. For TCRbeta analysis, collaborators shipped samples in one of three forms: frozen whole blood, isolated PBMCs, or DNA extracted from either of those sample types. The paper as a whole reports these results and caveats: The amount of clinical and demographic metadata varied by source and participant and was provided uncurated.

TCRbeta CDR3 regions were amplified from genomic DNA using the immunoSEQ Assay, a bias-controlled multiplex PCR. Processing in the source paper ran as follows. The number of nucleated cells in each sample was estimated by amplification of reference gene primers within the assay. To quantify the absolute abundance of each unique TCRbeta CDR3 rearrangement, sequence reads were collapsed and filtered. For each sample, productive Simpson clonality was calculated as the square root of Simpson's diversity index across productive rearrangements. TCRdb carries this immuneACCESS record with in-frame sequences only. Its versions omit some clonotypes, under half of them owing to an unresolved V gene in the studies checked, with the rest unexplained. The V and J calls and clone size were taken over from that table, and D and trimming were inferred from the DNA. This sample holds roughly 120,000 clones; around 90% were observed only once. The ten largest clones add up to 4% to 5% of the sample.

Comments on this clone: It has no known antigen specificity. No base qualities exist here, and no much larger clone lies one base off it.

The receptor comes from a man in his sixties with COVID-19, enrolled during active disease. Sequencing used peripheral blood. The V and J segments used are TRBV25-1 and TRBJ1-2; a tentative D match to TRBD1 spans 5 bases. The CDR3: CASKPAGNYGYTF. The sequence in DNA is TGTGCCAGCAAACCGGCAGGGAACTATGGCTACACCTTC.